The TCR beta chain under discussion was sequenced for a study of Ad26.COV2.S vaccination and SARS-CoV-2 variants. Study as a whole: By the intramuscular route, Ad26.COV2.S was given once, or twice 56 days apart.

Treatment noted: about 20 received Ad26.COV2.S at low or high dose, single or two shots; about 5 received placebo; per-sample allocation not given. Sampling took place 63 days after the first vaccine or placebo injection. In the vaccine, an Ad26 vector expressed the SARS-CoV-2 spike of the Wuhan strain. The data were produced by immunoSEQ multiplex PCR, yet TCRdb's version contains in-frame clones alone and is incomplete. The sample shows fewer than 600,000 clones, roughly 87% of them seen only once. V lost 7 bases to trimming and J lost 7 bases; unmatched junction nucleotides: 6. The germline CDR1 and CDR2 sequences are LNHDA and SQIVND (reference sequence). The CDR3 consists of 15 residues.

The sample in question was peripheral blood, obtained in a trial of Ad26.COV2.S vaccine versus placebo. V and J are TRBV19 and TRBJ2-1, with 14 bases lining up with TRBD2. The receptor's source is a person between 18 and 59 years old who received the Ad26.COV2.S COVID-19 vaccine or a placebo. The CDR3 loop reads CASTGTSGRNNEQFF. CDR3 DNA sequence: TGTGCCAGTACCGGGACTAGCGGGAGAAATAATGAGCAGTTCTTC.